This T cell receptor (beta chain) was identified in a study of graft-versus-host responses after intestinal transplantation. In the study overall: Multivisceral, liver-intestinal, or isolated intestinal transplants were given to recipients. General study findings and limits: Allograft clonal ratios (graft-versus-host to host-versus-graft) were high in patients who had graft-donor T cell macrochimerism. The marrow of recipients harbored GvH clones, and ileum or blood showed some of them first.

Notes on this clone: Its antigen remains unidentified.

The CDR3 has 12 amino acids. V was clipped by 3 bases and J by 2 bases, with 3 bases between them. Looked up from germline, CDR1 is SEHNR and CDR2 is FQNEAQ (reference sequence). Generated by immunoSEQ multiplex PCR, the TCRdb table keeps only in-frame clones and is missing some. Among roughly 97,000 clones, 91% were seen once, and the ten largest hold 0.15% to 0.2%. The rearrangement uses TRBV7-9 and TRBJ2-3; the D is unclear. Material: unstimulated CD4+ T cells sorted from spleen or lymph node cells, obtained before transplant. The clonotype comes from a human donor who was the organ donor for an intestinal transplant. The CDR3 reads CASSLYTDTQYF. DNA for the CDR3: TGTGCCAGCAGCTTGTACACAGATACGCAGTATTTT.